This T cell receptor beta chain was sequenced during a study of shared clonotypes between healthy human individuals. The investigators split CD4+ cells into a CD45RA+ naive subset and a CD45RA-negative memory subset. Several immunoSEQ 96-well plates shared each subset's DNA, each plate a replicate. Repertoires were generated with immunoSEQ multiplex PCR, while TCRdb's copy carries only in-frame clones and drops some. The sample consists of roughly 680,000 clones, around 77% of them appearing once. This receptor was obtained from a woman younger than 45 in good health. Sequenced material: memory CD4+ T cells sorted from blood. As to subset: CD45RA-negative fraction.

CDR3 amino acids: CASSFPRRLAGVSQNEQFF. The CDR3 DNA is TGTGCCAGCAGTTTTCCGCGGAGGCTAGCGGGAGTCTCTCAGAATGAGCAGTTCTTC. The chain recombines TRBV28 with TRBJ2-1; 10 nucleotides line up with TRBD2. The CDR3 has 19 amino acids. CDR1 is MDHEN, CDR2 SYDVKM, per germline. V lost 3 bases and J lost 7; bases outside the gene matches: 18.